A single sample gave rise to the 5 T cell receptor beta chains below, sequenced in a study of cytomegalovirus exposure and HLA in healthy donors. A multiplex PCR was run with 60 Vbeta primers and 13 Jbeta primers. TCRdb's copy holds only in-frame clones and misses some; the assay was immunoSEQ multiplex PCR. The top ten hold roughly 13% of the sample, which has over 85,000 clones, over 65% seen once. The sample comprised PBMCs. The receptors derive from a man aged 30-40 years in good health and CMV-seropositive.

Regarding this clone: Other DNA sequences from this sample encode an identical CDR3 as well. The V and J genes are TRBV5-1 and TRBJ2-7, with a tentative D call TRBD2 (5 bases). CDR3 size: 18 residues. The germline V gene encodes CDR1 SGHRS and CDR2 YFSETQ. Trimming stripped 0 bases from V and 5 bases from J, with 24 bases between. The CDR3 spells CASSLAIFEDFSFDEQYF. For the CDR3, the DNA is TGCGCCAGCAGCTTGGCCATTTTCGAGGACTTTTCTTTCGACGAGCAGTACTTC.

The chain carries TRBV28 and TRBJ1-1, with D perhaps matching TRBD1 (6 bases). This CDR3 has 12 amino acids. V lost 5 bases to trimming and J lost 11 bases, with 15 bases between them. Looked up from germline, CDR1 is MDHEN and CDR2 is SYDVKM. The CDR3 nucleotides are TGTGCCAGCAGTGTAGACAGGTCTAAGGCTTTCTTT. This gives the protein CASSVDRSKAFF.

The CDR3, as DNA: TGCGCCAGCAGCCAAGAAAGTGGGGGCGCGACAGATACGCAGTATTTT. Translated: CASSQESGGATDTQYF. The chain has TRBV4-1 and TRBJ2-3; weak D call: TRBD1 (6 bases). Between the trimmed V and J ends, which lost 0 bases and 3 bases, there was a span of 13 bases. CDR1 and CDR2 (germline): MGHRA, YSYEKL. The CDR3 is 16 residues long.

In this sample, this clone turned up once. The chain joins TRBV7-2 to TRBJ2-3; TRBD2 matches at 16 bases. Germline V gene lookup returns CDR1 SGHTA and CDR2 FQGNSA. The CDR3 consists of 15 residues. J lost 10 bases, V lost 3 bases, and 4 bases had no gene match. The CDR3, as DNA: TGTGCCAGCAGCTTGACCGGGACTAGCGGGGGGGCGCAGTATTTT. Translated, it gives CASSLTGTSGGAQYF.

The rearrangement links TRBV2 to TRBJ1-2, with 7 bases fitting TRBD1. This CDR3 region has 19 residues. With V trimmed by 8 bases and J by 2 bases, 23 bases remained unmatched. In germline, CDR1 is SNHLY, CDR2 FYNNEI. The chain's CDR3 is CASEQMEGTAPGANYGYTF. Here the CDR3 DNA reads TGTGCCAGCGAGCAGATGGAAGGGACAGCGCCAGGGGCAAACTATGGCTACACCTTC. The full variable domain, its missing parts supplied by reference TRBV2 and TRBJ1-2, is EPEVTQTPSHQVTQMGQEVILRCVPISNHLYFYWYRQILGQKVEFLVSFYNNEISEKSEIFDDQFSVERPDGSNFTLKIRSTKLEDSAMYFCASEQMEGTAPGANYGYTFGSGTRLTVV.